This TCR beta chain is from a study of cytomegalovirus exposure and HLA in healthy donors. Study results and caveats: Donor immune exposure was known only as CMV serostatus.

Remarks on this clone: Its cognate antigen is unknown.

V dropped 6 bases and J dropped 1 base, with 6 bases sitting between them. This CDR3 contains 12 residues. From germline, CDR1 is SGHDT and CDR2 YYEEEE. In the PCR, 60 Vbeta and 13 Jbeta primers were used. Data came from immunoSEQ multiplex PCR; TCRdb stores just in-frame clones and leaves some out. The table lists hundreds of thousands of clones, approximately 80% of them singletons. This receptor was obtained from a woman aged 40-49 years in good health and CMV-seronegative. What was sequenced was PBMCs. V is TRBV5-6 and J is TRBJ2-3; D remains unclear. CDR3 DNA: TGTGCCAGCAACATCGGCACAGATACGCAGTATTTT. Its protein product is CASNIGTDTQYF.